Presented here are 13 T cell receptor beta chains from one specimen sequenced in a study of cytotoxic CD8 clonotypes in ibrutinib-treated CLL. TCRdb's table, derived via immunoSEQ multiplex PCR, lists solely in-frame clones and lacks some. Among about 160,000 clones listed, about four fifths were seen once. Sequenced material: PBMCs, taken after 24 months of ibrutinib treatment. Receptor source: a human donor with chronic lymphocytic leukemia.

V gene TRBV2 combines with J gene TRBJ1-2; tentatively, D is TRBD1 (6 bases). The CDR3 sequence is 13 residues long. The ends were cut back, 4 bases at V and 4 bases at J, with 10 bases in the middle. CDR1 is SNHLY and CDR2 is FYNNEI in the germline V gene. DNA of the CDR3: TGTGCCAGCAGTGTGACAGGTCCCTATGGCTACACCTTC. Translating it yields CASSVTGPYGYTF.

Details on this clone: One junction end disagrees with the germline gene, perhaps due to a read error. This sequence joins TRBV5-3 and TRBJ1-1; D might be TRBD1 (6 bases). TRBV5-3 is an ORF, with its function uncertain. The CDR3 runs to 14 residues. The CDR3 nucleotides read TGTGCCAGCAGCTCAAGGACAGAGAACACTGAAGCTTTCTTT. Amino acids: CASSSRTENTEAFF.

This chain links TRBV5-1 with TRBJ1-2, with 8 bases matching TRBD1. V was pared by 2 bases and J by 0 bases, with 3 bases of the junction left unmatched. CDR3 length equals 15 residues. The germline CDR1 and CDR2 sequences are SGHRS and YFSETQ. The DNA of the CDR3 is TGCGCCAGCAGCTTCGGGGACAGGCCTAACTATGGCTACACCTTC. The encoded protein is CASSFGDRPNYGYTF.

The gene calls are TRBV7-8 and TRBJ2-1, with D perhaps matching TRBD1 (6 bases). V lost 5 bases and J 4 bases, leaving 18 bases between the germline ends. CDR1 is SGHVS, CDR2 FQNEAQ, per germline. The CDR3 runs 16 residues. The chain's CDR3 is CASSPPGTPLYNEQFF. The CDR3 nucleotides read TGTGCCAGCAGCCCCCCGGGGACACCTTTATACAATGAGCAGTTCTTC. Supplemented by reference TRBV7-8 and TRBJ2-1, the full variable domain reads GAGVSQSPRYKVAKRGQDVALRCDPISGHVSLFWYQQALGQGPEFLTYFQNEAQLDKSGLPSDRFFAERPEGSVSTLKIQRTQQEDSAVYLCASSPPGTPLYNEQFFGPGTRLTVL.

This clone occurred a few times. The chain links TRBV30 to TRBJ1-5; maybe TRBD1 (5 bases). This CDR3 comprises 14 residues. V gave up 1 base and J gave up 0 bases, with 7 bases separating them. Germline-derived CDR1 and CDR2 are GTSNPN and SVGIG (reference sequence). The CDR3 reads CAWSGGHSNQPQHF. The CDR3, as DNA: TGTGCCTGGAGTGGAGGACATAGCAATCAGCCCCAGCATTTT. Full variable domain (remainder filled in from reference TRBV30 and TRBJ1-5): SQTIHQWPATLVQPVGSPLSLECTVEGTSNPNLYWYRQAAGRGLQLLFYSVGIGQISSEVPQNLSASRPQDRQFILSSKKLLLSDSGFYLCAWSGGHSNQPQHFGDGTRLSIL.

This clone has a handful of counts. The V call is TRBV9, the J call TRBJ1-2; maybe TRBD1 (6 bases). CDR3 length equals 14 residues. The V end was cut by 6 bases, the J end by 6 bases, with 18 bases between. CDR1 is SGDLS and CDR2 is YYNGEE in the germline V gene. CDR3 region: CASTVALGAHGYTF. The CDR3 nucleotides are TGTGCCAGCACCGTCGCGTTGGGGGCCCATGGCTACACCTTC.

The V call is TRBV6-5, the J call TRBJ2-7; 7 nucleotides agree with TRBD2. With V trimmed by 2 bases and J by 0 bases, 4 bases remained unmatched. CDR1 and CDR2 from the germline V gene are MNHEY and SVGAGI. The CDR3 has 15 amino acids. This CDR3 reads CASSYARTSSYEQYF. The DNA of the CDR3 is TGTGCCAGCAGTTACGCCCGGACTAGCTCCTACGAGCAGTACTTC.

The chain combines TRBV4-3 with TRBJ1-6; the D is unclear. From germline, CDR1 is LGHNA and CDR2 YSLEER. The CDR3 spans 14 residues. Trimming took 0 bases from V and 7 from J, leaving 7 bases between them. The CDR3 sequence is CASSQDRWNSPLHF. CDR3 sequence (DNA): TGCGCCAGCAGCCAAGATAGGTGGAATTCACCCCTCCACTTT.

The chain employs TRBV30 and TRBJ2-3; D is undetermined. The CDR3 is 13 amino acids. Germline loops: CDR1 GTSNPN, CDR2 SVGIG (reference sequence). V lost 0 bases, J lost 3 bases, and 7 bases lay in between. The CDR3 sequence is CAWSVLWTDTQYF. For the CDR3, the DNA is TGTGCCTGGAGTGTACTCTGGACAGATACGCAGTATTTT. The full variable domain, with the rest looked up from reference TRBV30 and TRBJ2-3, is SQTIHQWPATLVQPVGSPLSLECTVEGTSNPNLYWYRQAAGRGLQLLFYSVGIGQISSEVPQNLSASRPQDRQFILSSKKLLLSDSGFYLCAWSVLWTDTQYFGPGTRLTVL.

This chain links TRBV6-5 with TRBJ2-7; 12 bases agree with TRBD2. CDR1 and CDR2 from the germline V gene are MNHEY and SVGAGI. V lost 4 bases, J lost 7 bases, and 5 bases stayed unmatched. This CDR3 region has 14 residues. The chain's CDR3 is CASSWTSGKREQYF. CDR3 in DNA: TGTGCCAGCAGTTGGACTAGCGGGAAGCGGGAGCAGTACTTC.

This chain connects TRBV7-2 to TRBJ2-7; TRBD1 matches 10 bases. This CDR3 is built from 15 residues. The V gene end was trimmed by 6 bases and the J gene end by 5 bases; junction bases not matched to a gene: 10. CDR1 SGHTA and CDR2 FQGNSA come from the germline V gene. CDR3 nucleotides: TGTGCCAGCAGTTCAACGGGACAGGGGTCCCACGAGCAGTACTTC. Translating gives CASSSTGQGSHEQYF.

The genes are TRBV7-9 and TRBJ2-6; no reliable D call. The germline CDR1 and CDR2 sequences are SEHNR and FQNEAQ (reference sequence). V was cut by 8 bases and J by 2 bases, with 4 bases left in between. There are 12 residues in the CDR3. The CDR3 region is CASEPGANVLTF. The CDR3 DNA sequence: TGTGCCAGCGAGCCTGGGGCCAACGTCCTGACTTTC.

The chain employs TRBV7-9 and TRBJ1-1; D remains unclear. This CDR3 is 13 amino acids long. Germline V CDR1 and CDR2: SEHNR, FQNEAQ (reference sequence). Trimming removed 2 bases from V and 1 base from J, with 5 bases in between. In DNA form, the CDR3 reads TGTGCCAGCAGCTTACCTCCGAACACTGAAGCTTTCTTT. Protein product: CASSLPPNTEAFF.